The clone carrying this TCR beta chain was seen just once. Its antigen is undetermined. As for treatment: oral pan-JAK inhibitor, 5-10 mg twice daily. V lost 5 bases and J 2 bases, leaving 16 bases between the germline ends. In germline, CDR1 is SNHLY, CDR2 FYNNEI. The CDR3 is 16 amino acids. RNA extraction and reverse transcription yielded cDNA as sequencing template. Sequencing used immunoSEQ multiplex PCR; TCRdb keeps in-frame clones, though not all of them. Of more than 100,000 clones in the sample, more than 75% were seen once. The data belong to a study of CD8+ T cells in alopecia areata. Study-wide context: By percentage of affected scalp area, the severity of treated patients was scored.

The study's findings and limits: It was lesional scalp, especially alopecia totalis/universalis, that showed higher clonality than normal scalp. Sequencing of scalp tissue also captures the resident alphabeta T cells of normal skin.

The sequence was collected from a human donor with alopecia areata. The chain employs TRBV2 and TRBJ2-1; D is perhaps TRBD1 or TRBD2 (5 bases each). The sequencing used CD8+ T cells sorted from blood, collected around week 30, from a patient treated with tofacitinib. The CDR3 DNA sequence: TGTGCCAGCAGTACGACAGAGGGAATCCCCTACAATGAGCAGTTCTTC. Its protein product is CASSTTEGIPYNEQFF.